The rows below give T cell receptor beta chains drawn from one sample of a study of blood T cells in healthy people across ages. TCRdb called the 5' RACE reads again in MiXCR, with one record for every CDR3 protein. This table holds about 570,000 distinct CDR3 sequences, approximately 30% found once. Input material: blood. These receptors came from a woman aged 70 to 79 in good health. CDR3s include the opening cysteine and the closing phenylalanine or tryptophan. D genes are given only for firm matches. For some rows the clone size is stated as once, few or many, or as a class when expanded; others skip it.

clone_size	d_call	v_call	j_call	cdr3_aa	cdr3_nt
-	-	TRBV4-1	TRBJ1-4	CASSFRPRGDEKLFF	TGCGCCAGCAGCTTCCGGCCTAGAGGGGATGAAAAACTGTTTTTT
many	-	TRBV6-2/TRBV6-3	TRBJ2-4	CASSYSVRADIQYF	TGTGCCAGCAGTTACTCGGTCAGGGCGGACATTCAGTACTTC
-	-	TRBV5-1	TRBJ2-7	CASNLRGTPLYEQYF	TGCGCCAGCAACTTGAGGGGGACTCCGCTTTACGAGCAGTACTTC
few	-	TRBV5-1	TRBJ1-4	CASSPGHPNEKLFF	TGCGCCAGCAGCCCGGGACACCCCAATGAAAAACTGTTTTTT
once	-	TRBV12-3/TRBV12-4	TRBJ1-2	CASSPPTRTGYTF	TGTGCCAGCAGTCCACCCACTCGGACGGGCTACACCTTC
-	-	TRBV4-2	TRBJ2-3	CASSQPQTDPGFTDTQYF	TGTGCCAGCAGCCAACCCCAGACGGACCCGGGGTTCACAGATACGCAGTATTTT
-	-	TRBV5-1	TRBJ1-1	CASSPPGQKAEAFF	TGCGCCAGCAGCCCCCCTGGGCAGAAGGCTGAGGCTTTCTTT
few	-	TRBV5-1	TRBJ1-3	CASSLDPLGAGNTIYF	TGCGCCAGCAGCTTGGATCCCCTGGGGGCTGGAAACACCATATATTTT
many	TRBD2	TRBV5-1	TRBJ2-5	CASSPGLAGGHQETQYF	TGCGCCAGCAGCCCCGGACTAGCGGGGGGTCACCAAGAGACCCAGTACTTC
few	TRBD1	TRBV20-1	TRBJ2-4	CSARPQGIQNIQYF	TGCAGTGCTAGGCCACAGGGGATTCAAAACATTCAGTACTTC
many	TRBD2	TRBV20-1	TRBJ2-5	CSARDPSGGIGETQYF	TGCAGTGCTAGAGATCCGAGCGGGGGAATCGGAGAGACCCAGTACTTC
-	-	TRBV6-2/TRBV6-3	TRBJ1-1	CASRLKGWNTEAFF	TGTGCCAGCAGACTGAAGGGATGGAACACTGAAGCTTTCTTT
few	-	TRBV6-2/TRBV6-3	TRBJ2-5	CASSYHGGETQYF	TGTGCCAGCAGTTACCACGGGGGAGAGACCCAGTACTTC
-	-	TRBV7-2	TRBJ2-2	CASSPQSEVNTGELFF	TGTGCCAGCAGCCCCCAAAGTGAGGTGAACACCGGGGAGCTGTTTTTT
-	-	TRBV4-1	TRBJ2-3	CASSQDLSTDTQYF	TGCGCCAGCAGCCAAGATTTAAGCACAGATACGCAGTATTTT
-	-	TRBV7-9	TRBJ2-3	CASSLLSGRRADTQYF	TGTGCCAGCAGCCTCCTTTCAGGGCGTAGGGCAGATACGCAGTATTTT
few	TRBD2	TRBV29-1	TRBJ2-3	CSVGRRASGRASTDTQYF	TGCAGCGTTGGGCGACGGGCTAGCGGGAGGGCTAGCACAGATACGCAGTATTTT
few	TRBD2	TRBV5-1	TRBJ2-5	CASSTTSGGLETQYF	TGCGCCAGCAGCACAACTAGCGGGGGGCTGGAGACCCAGTACTTC
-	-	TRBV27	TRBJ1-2	CASSLTGALYGYTF	TGTGCCAGCAGTTTGACGGGAGCCCTCTATGGCTACACCTTC
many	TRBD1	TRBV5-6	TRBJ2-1	CASSLVDRVSEQFF	TGTGCCAGCAGCTTGGTGGACAGGGTTTCTGAGCAGTTCTTC
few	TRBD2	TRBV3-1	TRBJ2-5	CASSLLLGSGDQETQYF	TGTGCCAGCAGCCTCCTGCTGGGAAGCGGGGACCAAGAGACCCAGTACTTC
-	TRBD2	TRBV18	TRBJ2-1	CASSPRTSGSYNEQFF	TGTGCCAGCTCACCCCGAACTAGCGGTTCCTACAATGAGCAGTTCTTC
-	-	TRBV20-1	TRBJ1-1	CSARRFSGAEAFF	TGCAGTGCTAGAAGATTCTCCGGGGCTGAAGCTTTCTTT
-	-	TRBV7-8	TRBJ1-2	CASSPRRKESNYGYPF	TGTGCCAGCAGCCCCCGTCGGAAGGAATCTAACTATGGCTACCCCTTC
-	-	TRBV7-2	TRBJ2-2	CASSLVTVGELFF	TGTGCCAGCAGCTTAGTTACAGTCGGGGAGCTGTTTTTT